A selection of T cell receptor beta chains follows, all from one sample in a study of cytomegalovirus exposure and HLA in healthy donors. TCRdb's copy holds only in-frame clones and misses some; the assay was immunoSEQ multiplex PCR. There are under 150,000 clones in the sample; about 83% occur only once, and roughly 1.2% lies in the top ten. Source material: PBMCs. Receptor source: a girl aged 2 to 9 in good health and CMV-seronegative. CDR3s include the opening cysteine and the closing phenylalanine or tryptophan. Fields, in order: V gene, clone size, D gene, J gene, CDR3 protein, CDR3 DNA. A D gene is named only where the DNA matches it firmly. A clone size is listed for some rows: how often the clone was seen (once, few, many), or a class if it is expanded.

>TRBV27|-|-|TRBJ2-7
CASRARDANYEQYF
TGTGCCAGCAGGGCGCGGGATGCCAACTACGAGCAGTACTTC
>TRBV4-1|-|-|TRBJ2-7
CASSQFRQDSYEQYF
TGCGCCAGCAGCCAATTCAGACAGGACTCCTACGAGCAGTACTTC
>TRBV30|once|TRBD1|TRBJ1-1
CASHRDRATEAFF
TGTGCCTCCCACCGGGACAGGGCTACTGAAGCTTTCTTT
>TRBV6-6|-|-|TRBJ1-5
CASRRGWDSNQPQHF
TGTGCCAGCAGAAGGGGCTGGGATAGCAATCAGCCCCAGCATTTT
>TRBV5-1|-|TRBD1|TRBJ2-7
CASSFSWSGTGVEQYF
TGCGCCAGCAGCTTCAGTTGGTCCGGGACAGGGGTCGAGCAGTACTTC
>TRBV5-1|-|-|TRBJ1-2
CASSLSGGGGYTF
TGCGCCAGCAGCTTATCGGGCGGAGGTGGCTACACCTTC
>TRBV7-6|-|-|TRBJ2-5
CASSMTGPGEQYF
TGTGCCAGCAGCATGACAGGTCCTGGGGAGCAGTACTTC
>TRBV10-1|-|TRBD1|TRBJ1-1
CASSTRRPGQANTEAFF
TGCGCCAGCAGTACCCGCAGGCCGGGACAGGCGAACACTGAAGCTTTCTTT
>TRBV6-5|-|-|TRBJ2-7
CASGQPSYEQYF
TGTGCCAGCGGACAGCCTTCCTACGAGCAGTACTTC
>TRBV29-1|once|TRBD2|TRBJ2-7
CSVREIAGESYEQYF
TGCAGCGTGAGAGAAATAGCGGGGGAGTCCTACGAGCAGTACTTC
>TRBV28|-|TRBD1|TRBJ1-2
CASSFIQGVDGYTF
TGTGCCAGCAGTTTTATTCAGGGGGTAGATGGCTACACCTTC
>TRBV28|-|-|TRBJ1-5
CASLTLAHGNQPQHF
TGTGCCAGCCTGACTTTGGCGCACGGCAATCAGCCCCAGCATTTT
>TRBV6-6|-|-|TRBJ1-2
CASTPPGINYGYTF
TGTGCCAGCACCCCGCCGGGGATTAACTATGGCTACACCTTC
>TRBV7-9|-|-|TRBJ2-1
CASSRQAPEQFF
TGTGCCAGCAGCCGCCAAGCTCCTGAGCAGTTCTTC
>TRBV15|few|-|TRBJ2-7
CATSRDRGNAAEQYF
TGTGCCACCAGCAGAGATAGAGGTAACGCCGCCGAGCAGTACTTC
>TRBV6-1|-|TRBD1|TRBJ1-5
CASSSGQYNQPQHF
TGTGCCAGCAGTTCGGGACAGTACAATCAGCCCCAGCATTTT
>TRBV15|-|TRBD1|TRBJ2-3
CATSRVGTGAYTQYF
TGTGCCACCAGCAGAGTAGGGACAGGGGCATATACGCAGTATTTT
>TRBV5-1|-|-|TRBJ1-1
CASSSRGATEAFF
TGCGCCAGCAGCTCCCGGGGAGCCACTGAAGCTTTCTTT
>TRBV10-3|few|TRBD1|TRBJ1-2
CAIIRTGGLYGYTF
TGTGCCATCATCAGGACAGGGGGTCTCTATGGCTACACCTTC
>TRBV14|-|TRBD1|TRBJ1-2
CASSQAGTVYGYTF
TGTGCCAGCAGCCAGGCAGGGACAGTCTATGGCTACACCTTC
>TRBV28|-|-|TRBJ2-1
CASSLLSGGGFNEQFF
TGTGCCAGCAGTTTGCTGAGCGGAGGAGGATTTAATGAGCAGTTCTTC
>TRBV5-8|-|-|TRBJ2-1
CASQDRLGYNEQFF
TGTGCCAGCCAAGACAGATTGGGGTACAATGAGCAGTTCTTC
>TRBV7-9|few|-|TRBJ1-1
CASSLGNVVGLVNEAFF
TGTGCCAGCAGCTTAGGTAATGTGGTCGGGTTGGTGAATGAAGCTTTCTTT
>TRBV5-6|-|-|TRBJ1-5
CASSLRRTDSNQPQHF
TGTGCCAGCAGCTTGAGGCGCACAGATAGCAATCAGCCCCAGCATTTT
>TRBV7-8|-|-|TRBJ2-7
CASSWSTYEQYF
TGTGCCAGCAGTTGGTCTACCTACGAGCAGTACTTC
>TRBV30|once|TRBD1|TRBJ1-4
CAWSVLIWDRKLFF
TGTGCCTGGAGTGTACTAATTTGGGACAGGAAACTGTTTTTT